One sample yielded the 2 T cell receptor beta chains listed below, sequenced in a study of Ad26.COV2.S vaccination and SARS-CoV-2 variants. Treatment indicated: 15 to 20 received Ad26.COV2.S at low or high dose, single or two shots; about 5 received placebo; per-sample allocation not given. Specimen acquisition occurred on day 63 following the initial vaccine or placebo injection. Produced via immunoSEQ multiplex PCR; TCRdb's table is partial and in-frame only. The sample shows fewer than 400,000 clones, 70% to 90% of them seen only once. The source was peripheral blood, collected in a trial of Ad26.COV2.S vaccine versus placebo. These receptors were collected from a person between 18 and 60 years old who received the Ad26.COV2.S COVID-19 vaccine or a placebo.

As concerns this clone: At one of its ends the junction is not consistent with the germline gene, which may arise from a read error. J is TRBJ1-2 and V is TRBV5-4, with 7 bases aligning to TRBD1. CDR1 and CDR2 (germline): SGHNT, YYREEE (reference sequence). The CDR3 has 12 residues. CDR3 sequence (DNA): TGCAGGGGAGGGGGCGCGGGAAGAGGCTACACCTTC. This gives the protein CRGGGAGRGYTF.

CDR3 amino acids: CAISDHAGKETHEQFF. The CDR3 nucleotides read TGTGCCATCAGTGACCATGCTGGGAAGGAGACCCATGAGCAGTTCTTC. The V call is TRBV10-3, the J call TRBJ2-1; D not certain. V was shortened by 3 bases and J by 8 bases, with 20 bases between the two germline ends. The CDR3 consists of 16 residues. Per the germline V gene, CDR1 is ENHRY and CDR2 is SYGVKD.